The rows below give T cell receptor beta chains drawn from one sample of a study of sequential checkpoint blockade in melanoma. The assay was immunoSEQ multiplex PCR, and TCRdb's table has in-frame clones only and misses some. This sample has about 40,000 clones; roughly 90% occur once, and the top ten carry approximately 12%. Here the sequenced sample was CD8+ T cells sorted from blood (inferred from file names), taken from a patient given nivolumab and ipilimumab in sequence. The receptor set was obtained from a human donor with melanoma. Each CDR3 is given with its conserved first and last residue. Fields, in order: clone size, D gene, V gene, CDR3 length, J gene, CDR3 DNA, CDR3 protein. A D gene is named only where the DNA matches it firmly. Expanded clones get a size class; other rows say once, few or many, or leave the size out.

clone size: once; D gene: TRBD1; V gene: TRBV6-5; CDR3 length: 13; J gene: TRBJ1-4; CDR3 DNA: TGTGCCAGCAGGGGACAGCTTAATGAAAAACTGTTTTTT; CDR3 protein: CASRGQLNEKLFF
clone size: .; D gene: .; V gene: TRBV9; CDR3 length: 14; J gene: TRBJ2-1; CDR3 DNA: TGTGCCAGCAGCGTAGATCGGTCCTACAATGAGCAGTTCTTC; CDR3 protein: CASSVDRSYNEQFF
clone size: .; D gene: TRBD2; V gene: TRBV4-1; CDR3 length: 14; J gene: TRBJ2-7; CDR3 DNA: TGCGCCAGCAGCCATAGCGGGAGTCTCTACGAGCAGTACTTC; CDR3 protein: CASSHSGSLYEQYF
clone size: few; D gene: .; V gene: TRBV19; CDR3 length: 13; J gene: TRBJ1-3; CDR3 DNA: TGTGCCAGTAGTTGGGGAGGTGGAAACACCATATATTTT; CDR3 protein: CASSWGGGNTIYF
clone size: .; D gene: TRBD1; V gene: TRBV9; CDR3 length: 17; J gene: TRBJ1-3; CDR3 DNA: TGTGCCAGCAGCGAGCAGACAGGGGCCTACTCTGGAAACACCATATATTTT; CDR3 protein: CASSEQTGAYSGNTIYF
clone size: .; D gene: .; V gene: TRBV29-1; CDR3 length: 13; J gene: TRBJ2-7; CDR3 DNA: TGCAGCGTAGTTAGCGGCACCACTGGAGAGCAGTACTTC; CDR3 protein: CSVVSGTTGEQYF
clone size: .; D gene: TRBD2; V gene: TRBV7-6; CDR3 length: 16; J gene: TRBJ2-1; CDR3 DNA: TGTGCCAGCAGCTCAAAGGGGCGGGAGGGCCGGTTTGAGCAGTTCTTC; CDR3 protein: CASSSKGREGRFEQFF
clone size: .; D gene: TRBD1; V gene: TRBV27; CDR3 length: 14; J gene: TRBJ1-2; CDR3 DNA: TGTGCCAGCAGGTCAGGGGGCGCCAGCTATGGCTACACCTTC; CDR3 protein: CASRSGGASYGYTF
clone size: .; D gene: .; V gene: TRBV9; CDR3 length: 11; J gene: TRBJ2-1; CDR3 DNA: TGTGCCAGCAGCGTAGACTGGGAGCAGTTCTTC; CDR3 protein: CASSVDWEQFF
clone size: once; D gene: TRBD2; V gene: TRBV5-4; CDR3 length: 14; J gene: TRBJ2-7; CDR3 DNA: TGTGCCAGCAGCTTGGGCGGGACTACCAACGAGCAGTACTTC; CDR3 protein: CASSLGGTTNEQYF
clone size: .; D gene: TRBD2; V gene: TRBV5-1; CDR3 length: 14; J gene: TRBJ2-1; CDR3 DNA: TGCGCCAGCAGCCCTAGCGGGACCGTCGGTGAGCAGTTCTTC; CDR3 protein: CASSPSGTVGEQFF
clone size: .; D gene: TRBD1; V gene: TRBV9; CDR3 length: 13; J gene: TRBJ2-7; CDR3 DNA: TGTGCCAGCAGTGGGACAGGCGCCTACGAGCAGTACTTC; CDR3 protein: CASSGTGAYEQYF
clone size: .; D gene: .; V gene: TRBV27; CDR3 length: 15; J gene: TRBJ1-1; CDR3 DNA: TGTGCCAGCAGTTTAGGGGCAGGGGTGGCCACTGAAGCTTTCTTT; CDR3 protein: CASSLGAGVATEAFF
clone size: .; D gene: .; V gene: TRBV5-1; CDR3 length: 12; J gene: TRBJ2-4; CDR3 DNA: TGCGCCAGCAGCTCGGGATGGGGCATTCAGTACTTC; CDR3 protein: CASSSGWGIQYF
clone size: once; D gene: .; V gene: TRBV19; CDR3 length: 14; J gene: TRBJ2-1; CDR3 DNA: TGTGCCAGTAGTACAGGGGCCGGGGTAAGTGAGCAGTTCTTC; CDR3 protein: CASSTGAGVSEQFF
clone size: once; D gene: .; V gene: TRBV19; CDR3 length: 15; J gene: TRBJ1-6; CDR3 DNA: TGTGCCAGTAGTGATGACAGAACTCTGAACTCACCCCTCCACTTT; CDR3 protein: CASSDDRTLNSPLHF
clone size: .; D gene: TRBD1; V gene: TRBV28; CDR3 length: 14; J gene: TRBJ2-7; CDR3 DNA: TGTGCCAGCAGCGTACCGGGACAGGGCTACGAGCAGTACTTC; CDR3 protein: CASSVPGQGYEQYF
clone size: .; D gene: TRBD2; V gene: TRBV6-5; CDR3 length: 15; J gene: TRBJ2-1; CDR3 DNA: TGTGCCAGCAGTTACTCCCCTAGCGGCTACAATGAGCAGTTCTTC; CDR3 protein: CASSYSPSGYNEQFF
clone size: few; D gene: TRBD1; V gene: TRBV11-3; CDR3 length: 17; J gene: TRBJ1-2; CDR3 DNA: TGTGCCAGCAGCGGCCGGACAGGGGGCGCATCTTTGTATGGCTACACCTTC; CDR3 protein: CASSGRTGGASLYGYTF